These 10 T cell receptor beta chains were sequenced from one sample in a study of human T cells and chemical hapten exposure. Indicated time point: patch test 1, 2 weeks after DPC sensitization. Treatment reported: therapeutic diphenylcyclopropenone sensitization with weekly scalp DPC. MiXCR, applied by TCRdb to the RACE reads, yields one record per CDR3 protein. This sample has some 70,000 distinct CDR3 sequences, with around 30% found just once. Specimen: whole blood, collected in connection with sensitization to the hapten diphenylcyclopropenone (DPC). All receptors come from a man aged 40-55 years with alopecia areata. Some clones in this sample may be carry-over from other donors' samples.

The rearrangement joins TRBV27 to TRBJ2-7; TRBD1 agrees at 8 bases. This CDR3 has 16 residues. The J segment lost 5 bases and the V segment lost 5 bases, leaving 14 bases of the junction unmatched. Germline V gene lookup returns CDR1 MNHEY and CDR2 SMNVEV (reference sequence). The DNA of the CDR3 is TGTGCCAGCAGTCTTATAGGGTCAGGGGGCCCCAACGAGCAGTACTTC. Its protein product is CASSLIGSGGPNEQYF.

The rearrangement joins TRBV11-2 to TRBJ1-1; possible D gene TRBD1, 5 bases. Germline CDR1 SGHAT, CDR2 FQNNGV. Deletions cut 5 bases from V and 0 bases from J, with 13 bases between. The CDR3 is 15 residues long. Here the CDR3 reads CASSPRAGLNTEAFF. CDR3 DNA sequence: TGTGCCAGCAGCCCCAGGGCAGGGCTGAACACTGAAGCTTTCTTT.

The rearrangement links TRBV2 to TRBJ2-6; D call uncertain. The CDR3 runs to 17 residues. Germline CDR1 is SNHLY and CDR2 is FYNNEI. V was pared by 8 bases and J by 0 bases, with 17 bases between. CDR3 loop: CASRRGSLSSGANVLTF. The CDR3 region has the DNA TGTGCCAGCCGACGCGGCAGCTTGAGCTCTGGGGCCAACGTCCTGACTTTC.

This clonotype was counted a single time. V and J are TRBV18 and TRBJ1-3; the D is unclear. CDR3 length: 13 residues. The germline V gene encodes CDR1 KGHSH and CDR2 LQKENI. V was clipped by 2 bases and J by 6 bases, with 8 bases between them. In DNA form, the CDR3 reads TGTGCCAGCTCACCAACTCGGGAAAACACCATATATTTT. The encoded protein is CASSPTRENTIYF.

This chain connects TRBV9 to TRBJ1-6, with 10 bases lining up with TRBD1. The V gene end was trimmed by 0 bases and the J gene end by 11 bases; junction bases not matched to a gene: 5. The germline gives CDR1 SGDLS, CDR2 YYNGEE. The CDR3 is 15 amino acids. CDR3 nucleotides: TGTGCCAGCAGCGTAGGGGGACAGGGGTCAACACCCCTCCACTTT. Its translation: CASSVGGQGSTPLHF.

The chain uses TRBV6-5 and TRBJ2-3; 7 bases are a match to TRBD1. V gave up 6 bases and J gave up 0 bases; unmatched junction bases: 9. CDR1 and CDR2 from the germline V gene are MNHEY and SVGAGI. CDR3 size: 16 residues. CDR3 loop: CASSPGTVPSTDTQYF. CDR3 nucleotide sequence: TGTGCCAGCAGCCCAGGGACAGTTCCAAGCACAGATACGCAGTATTTT.

The rearrangement joins TRBV7-2 to TRBJ1-1, with D possibly TRBD1 on 5 matching bases. This CDR3 region has 15 residues. V was trimmed by 1 base and J by 6 bases, leaving 15 bases between them. Germline CDR1 is SGHTA and CDR2 is FQGNSA. As DNA, the CDR3 is TGTGCCAGCAGCTTAGTGGGGGGGACGAGACCTGAAGCTTTCTTT. Protein: CASSLVGGTRPEAFF.

This clonotype was counted only a few times. This chain connects TRBV7-2 to TRBJ2-7; TRBD2 matches at 12 bases. Per the germline V gene, CDR1 is SGHTA and CDR2 is FQGNSA. The CDR3 is made up of 15 amino acids. Unmatched junction bases numbered 6, after V lost 5 bases and J lost 4 bases. CDR3 nucleotide sequence: TGTGCCAGCAGCCAGCTAGCGGGAGGGCCGTACGAGCAGTACTTC. This translates into CASSQLAGGPYEQYF. Supplemented by reference TRBV7-2 and TRBJ2-7, the full variable domain reads GAGVSQSPSNKVTEKGKDVELRCDPISGHTALYWYRQSLGQGLEFLIYFQGNSAPDKSGLPSDRFSAERTGGSVSTLTIQRTQQEDSAVYLCASSQLAGGPYEQYFGPGTRLTVT.

This clonotype was counted between two and nine times. V usage is TRBV3-1 and J usage is TRBJ2-3; D might be TRBD2 (6 bases). Deletions cut 2 bases from V and 3 bases from J, with 12 bases between. The germline V gene encodes CDR1 LGHDT and CDR2 YNNKEL (reference sequence). CDR3 length: 15 amino acids. The CDR3: CASSQTLARTDTQYF. The DNA of the CDR3 is TGTGCCAGCAGCCAAACCCTAGCGAGGACAGATACGCAGTATTTT.

This clonotype showed up just a few times. This sequence joins TRBV9 and TRBJ2-1, with 10 bases matching TRBD2. The V and J ends lost 0 bases and 8 bases, in that order; junction bases with no gene match: 11. The CDR3 covers 17 residues. The V gene's germline CDR1 is SGDLS and CDR2 YYNGEE. Here the CDR3 reads CASSVVGAGGPGDEQFF. DNA for the CDR3: TGTGCCAGCAGCGTAGTGGGAGCGGGAGGGCCTGGTGATGAGCAGTTCTTC. Using reference TRBV9 and TRBJ2-1 for the parts outside the CDR3, the full variable domain is DSGVTQTPKHLITATGQRVTLRCSPRSGDLSVYWYQQSLDQGLQFLIQYYNGEERAKGNILERFSAQQFPDLHSELNLSSLELGDSALYFCASSVVGAGGPGDEQFFGPGTRLTVL.